The source of this T cell receptor beta chain is a study of OX40 agonist ivuxolimab in advanced cancers. Study-level background: Ivuxolimab, which is an agonistic anti-OX40 (CD134) antibody, was administered to the patients. Patients achieving partial responses numbered three: one hepatocellular carcinoma case and two cutaneous melanoma cases. Patients were dosed intravenously with ivuxolimab at 0.01 to 10 mg/kg every 2 weeks. General study findings and limits: The mean number of expanded clones was higher in CD8+ T cells than in CD4+.

The table came from immunoSEQ multiplex PCR; TCRdb's copy has only in-frame clones and leaves some out. In the table there are over 30,000 clones, approximately 79% of which are singletons. As regards this clone: Its antigen is not identified.

V trimming: 4 bases; J trimming: 3 bases; junction bases outside the gene matches: 3. Per germline, CDR1 MGHRA and CDR2 YSYEKL. This CDR3 comprises 13 residues. The sequence derives from an adult with an advanced solid tumor such as melanoma, head and neck, liver or kidney cancer. The source material was CD4+ or CD8+ T cells sorted from blood, sampled in a trial of the OX40 agonist ivuxolimab. The rearrangement joins TRBV4-1 to TRBJ2-7; TRBD1 agrees at 7 bases. The CDR3 DNA sequence: TGCGCCAGCAGCCTACGGGACAGCTACGAGCAGTACTTC. Its translation: CASSLRDSYEQYF.